These 17 T cell receptor beta chains came from one sample sequenced in a study of CD4+ T cells in melanoma. The repertoire was sequenced with immunoSEQ multiplex PCR; TCRdb's copy has only in-frame clones and lacks some. The data hold over 15,000 clones, with roughly 80% observed a single time. Sequenced sample: cells from a culture (not recorded whether cultured in vitro). These receptors originate from a human donor with melanoma.

This chain connects TRBV5-8 to TRBJ1-2; 9 nucleotides agree with TRBD1. Looked up from germline, CDR1 is SGHTS and CDR2 is YDEGEE. The CDR3 is 17 residues long. The V and J ends lost 2 bases and 4 bases, in that order; junction bases with no gene match: 12. CDR3 residues: CASSLGTGKGRIYGYTF. In nucleotides, the CDR3 is TGTGCCAGCAGCTTAGGGACAGGGAAGGGAAGGATCTATGGCTACACCTTC.

In this sample, this clone turned up once. The chain uses TRBV19 and TRBJ1-6; D ambiguous. Deletions cut 6 bases from V and 7 bases from J, with 10 bases between. CDR1 LNHDA and CDR2 SQIVND come from the germline V gene (reference sequence). The CDR3 is 13 amino acids. The CDR3 region is CASSPRSNSPLHF. CDR3 sequence (DNA): TGTGCCAGTAGCCCCCGTTCCAATTCACCCCTCCACTTT.

J is TRBJ2-7 and V is TRBV21-1; the table's D call of TRBD1 was not tested on the DNA. TRBV21-1 is an annotated pseudogene. The CDR3 spans 17 residues. For the CDR3, the DNA is TGTGCCAGCAGCAGGGGGTTGGGGCCAGGGGGCGGGGAAGGTCAGTACTTC. Translated, it gives CASSRGLGPGGGEGQYF.

The chain uses TRBV4-1 and TRBJ1-5; the D gene is possibly TRBD1 (6 bases). Germline CDR1 MGHRA, CDR2 YSYEKL. Trimming stripped 1 base from V and 7 bases from J, with 17 bases between. CDR3 length: 16 residues. The chain's CDR3 is CASSQVGPGVGQPQHF. CDR3 nucleotide sequence: TGCGCCAGCAGCCAAGTGGGCCCAGGGGTTGGCCAGCCCCAGCATTTT.

This chain joins TRBV5-1 and TRBJ2-2; a weak D match, TRBD2 (6 bases). The germline V gene has CDR1 SGHRS and CDR2 YFSETQ. The CDR3 has 16 amino acids. V was cut by 2 bases and J by 0 bases, with 11 bases left in between. The CDR3 loop is CASSFSAGSNTGELFF. The CDR3, as DNA: TGCGCCAGCAGCTTTTCAGCGGGCTCGAACACCGGGGAGCTGTTTTTT.

This clone was detected only once. The chain is built from TRBV5-4 and TRBJ2-3; D is undetermined. CDR1 and CDR2 from the germline V gene are SGHNT and YYREEE (reference sequence). This CDR3 has 13 amino acids. The ends were cut back, 5 bases at V and 2 bases at J, with 9 bases in the middle. CDR3 nucleotide sequence: TGTGCCAGCAGTCCTCCGAACACAGATACGCAGTATTTT. This encodes CASSPPNTDTQYF. Full variable domain (missing parts from reference TRBV5-4 and TRBJ2-3): ETGVTQSPTHLIKTRGQQVTLRCSSQSGHNTVSWYQQALGQGPQFIFQYYREEENGRGNFPPRFSGLQFPNYSSELNVNALELDDSALYLCASSPPNTDTQYFGPGTRLTVL.

The chain links TRBV5-1 to TRBJ1-6; 9 positions match TRBD1. Germline values: CDR1 SGHRS, CDR2 YFSETQ. Trimming took 0 bases from V and 7 from J; bases not matched to a gene: 5. The CDR3 contains 16 residues. The CDR3 DNA reads as TGCGCCAGCAGCTTGGGGGGACAGGGAAGCAATTCACCCCTCCACTTT. Protein product: CASSLGGQGSNSPLHF.

The CDR3 DNA is TGTGCCAGCACCCCCGGGAGTAGCGGGTCCTACGAGCAGTACTTC. This codes for CASTPGSSGSYEQYF. This sequence joins TRBV7-9 and TRBJ2-5; 7 bases fit TRBD2. The J call may not be correct, given that the DNA end is closer to TRBJ2-7. The germline V gene encodes CDR1 SEHNR and CDR2 FQNEAQ (reference sequence). This CDR3 has 15 residues.

The chain uses TRBV19 and TRBJ2-7; D could derive from TRBD1 or TRBD2 (6 bases each). The CDR3 extends over 14 amino acids. V lost 6 bases and J 3 bases, leaving 15 bases between the germline ends. Germline lookup yields CDR1 LNHDA and CDR2 SQIVND (reference sequence). The CDR3 DNA reads TGTGCCAGTAGCAAGGGGGGACCGGTCTACGAGCAGTACTTC. Translated, it gives CASSKGGPVYEQYF. Complete variable domain (other parts from reference TRBV19 and TRBJ2-7): DGGITQSPKYLFRKEGQNVTLSCEQNLNHDAMYWYRQDPGQGLRLIYYSQIVNDFQKGDIAEGYSVSREKKESFPLTVTSAQKNPTAFYLCASSKGGPVYEQYFGPGTRLTVT.

The rearrangement links TRBV6-6 to TRBJ1-2; maybe TRBD1 (5 bases). CDR3 length: 13 residues. CDR1 and CDR2 (germline): MNHNY, SVGAGI (reference sequence). Trimming shortened V by 2 bases and J by 10 bases, and 14 bases separated the two germline ends. CDR3 nucleotides: TGTGCCAGCAGTTACGGGACGGCTCTTAACTACACCTTC. Translating gives CASSYGTALNYTF.

The chain uses TRBV18 and TRBJ1-3, with D perhaps TRBD1 (5 bases). V gave up 3 bases and J gave up 0 bases, with 15 bases separating them. The CDR3 length is 17 residues. Germline loops: CDR1 KGHSH, CDR2 LQKENI. The chain's CDR3 is CASSPRGNSFSGNTIYF. CDR3 DNA sequence: TGTGCCAGCTCACCGAGGGGCAACTCCTTCTCTGGAAACACCATATATTTT.

This clone was counted a few times. The chain carries TRBV7-8 and TRBJ1-1; D gene uncertain. V lost 8 bases, J lost 0 bases, and 13 bases lay in between. CDR1 and CDR2 (germline): SGHVS, FQNEAQ. This CDR3 is 14 amino acids long. The DNA of the CDR3 is TGTGCCAGCGTCCGAGGAGAAATGAACACTGAAGCTTTCTTT. Protein sequence: CASVRGEMNTEAFF.

The chain couples TRBV23-1 to TRBJ1-5; perhaps TRBD1 as D (6 bases). TRBV23-1 is identified as an open reading frame with a role that is uncertain. CDR3 length: 15 residues. With 3 bases removed from V and 3 bases from J, the gap between germline ends came to 12 bases. The CDR3 loop is CASSQLQGPNQPQHF. DNA of the CDR3: TGCGCCAGCAGTCAGTTACAGGGCCCCAATCAGCCCCAGCATTTT.

The chain combines TRBV11-2 with TRBJ2-7; 7 positions agree with TRBD1. The length of the CDR3 is 13 residues. Trimming removed 6 bases from V and 3 bases from J; junction bases left unmatched: 5. Germline V gives CDR1 SGHAT, CDR2 FQNNGV. The CDR3 is CASSRQGGYEQYF. In DNA form, the CDR3 reads TGTGCCAGCAGTCGACAGGGCGGCTACGAGCAGTACTTC.

J is TRBJ1-3 and V is TRBV10-3, with D unresolved. Germline CDR1 is ENHRY and CDR2 is SYGVKD. The CDR3 sequence is 11 residues long. Trimming took off 9 bases at V and 1 base at J, with 4 bases between the two ends. CDR3 DNA sequence: TGTGCCATAGGTTCTGGAAACACCATATATTTT. It translates to CAIGSGNTIYF.

V and J are TRBV5-1 and TRBJ2-3, with a tentative D call TRBD2 (7 bases). The CDR3 contains 16 residues. Germline V gene sequence: CDR1 SGHRS, CDR2 YFSETQ. V was cut by 0 bases and J by 6 bases, with 17 bases left in between. CDR3 sequence (DNA): TGCGCCAGCAGCTTGGCCTCGGGGGGCGCGAAGGATACGCAGTATTTT. Its protein is CASSLASGGAKDTQYF.

The rearrangement joins TRBV7-2 to TRBJ2-6; D unresolved. The V gene's germline CDR1 is SGHTA and CDR2 FQGNSA. Trimming stripped 5 bases from V and 0 bases from J, with 14 bases between. The CDR3 runs to 17 residues. This chain's CDR3 is CASSPFAVSSGANVLTF. The CDR3 DNA is TGTGCCAGCAGCCCCTTTGCGGTTTCCTCTGGGGCCAACGTCCTGACTTTC. The complete variable domain, with remaining parts taken from reference TRBV7-2 and TRBJ2-6, reads GAGVSQSPSNKVTEKGKDVELRCDPISGHTALYWYRQSLGQGLEFLIYFQGNSAPDKSGLPSDRFSAERTGGSVSTLTIQRTQQEDSAVYLCASSPFAVSSGANVLTFGAGSRLTVL.